This record looks at one T cell receptor (beta chain) sequence and its context. Its specificity is unknown. Unmatched junction bases numbered 10, after V lost 5 bases and J lost 4 bases. Germline V gene data show CDR1 as PRHDT and CDR2 as FYEKMQ (reference sequence). This CDR3 has 16 amino acids. The data originate from a study of cytomegalovirus exposure and HLA in healthy donors. Study results and caveats: Sequencing had likely introduced a cluster of highly shared sequence variants as an artifact. In a later analysis, HLA-C alleles had the fewest associated TCRs, DRB1 alleles the most. There were 164 TCR beta chains listed as cytomegalovirus-associated. The HLA-A and HLA-B alleles of most subjects were reportedly predicted accurately from TCR beta sequences.

Researchers ran the PCR with 60 Vbeta and 13 Jbeta primers. Using immunoSEQ multiplex PCR, the repertoire was profiled, and TCRdb retains in-frame clones only, with some absent. The sample features 95,000 to 150,000 clones, with approximately 3.8% in its top ten. The sequencing sample was made of PBMCs. The chain uses TRBV13 and TRBJ2-2; 7 positions agree with TRBD2. The origin of this receptor is a man aged 18-30 years in good health and CMV-seronegative. The CDR3 region is CASSPGGAGSTGELFF. The CDR3, as DNA: TGTGCCAGCAGCCCTGGGGGAGCGGGGAGCACCGGGGAGCTGTTTTTT.